This T cell receptor beta chain was identified during a study of blood T cell repertoires in COVID-19. Study-wide context: Acute and convalescent COVID-19 specimens originated in the United States, Italy and Spain.

Recruitment covered fewer than 25 US areas and drew participants whose ages spanned about 18 to 89 years. Cohorts were assigned according to the clinical history that participants reported. Before being deemed recovered, Cohort 3 donors had two negative PCRs, clearance, or symptom resolution. There are 15 residues in the CDR3. Method: immunoSEQ multiplex PCR; TCRdb's copy keeps in-frame clones and lacks some. In the table there are about 200,000 clones, 80% to 85% of which are singletons. The chain joins TRBV1 to TRBJ2-5; the DNA was not compared with TRBD1, the D call given in the table. TRBV1 corresponds to a pseudogene. Source material: PBMCs or T cells enriched from blood (not recorded which). This receptor was identified in a man in his forties or fifties who had recovered from COVID-19. CDR3 in amino acids: CTSSQTQVKQETQYF. The CDR3 DNA reads TGCACCAGCAGCCAAACTCAGGTCAAACAAGAGACCCAGTACTTC.